The 8 T cell receptor beta chains below come from one sample, sequenced in a study of identical twins. TCRdb recomputed calls from the 5' RACE reads with MiXCR, one row per CDR3 protein. The repertoire holds 1.5 million to 2 million distinct CDR3 sequences, with roughly a third as singletons. The sequenced material came from cord blood. These receptors all come from a newborn girl in good health.

This clonotype has ten or more counts. V usage is TRBV25-1 and J usage is TRBJ2-3; D is undetermined. Germline V gives CDR1 MGHDK, CDR2 SYGVNS. V was cut by 2 bases and J by 4 bases, with 4 bases left in between. The CDR3 has 12 residues. The CDR3 bases are TGTGCCAGCAGTGAAATAGCAGATACGCAGTATTTT. Protein product: CASSEIADTQYF.

A few counts support this clonotype. The J gene is TRBJ2-7, the V gene TRBV4-2; TRBD2 aligns across 16 bases. Germline V gene data show CDR1 as LGHNA and CDR2 as YNFKEQ. Trimming took 0 bases from V and 3 from J; bases not matched to a gene: 8. CDR3 size: 19 residues. In nucleotides, the CDR3 is TGTGCCAGCAGCCAAGAGGGACTAGCGGGGGGGAACCCCTTCTACGAGCAGTACTTC. Its protein is CASSQEGLAGGNPFYEQYF.

There are a few counts of this clonotype. The chain carries TRBV20-1 and TRBJ2-7; D might be TRBD1 or TRBD2, each matching 6 bases. The CDR3 consists of 13 residues. V dropped 3 bases and J dropped 3 bases, with 12 bases sitting between them. Germline values: CDR1 DFQATT, CDR2 SNEGSKA (reference sequence). In nucleotides, the CDR3 is TGCAGTGCTAGTCCGGGGGCGAGCTACGAGCAGTACTTC. Residues: CSASPGASYEQYF.

This rearrangement joins TRBV20-1 to TRBJ2-3; 8 bases fit TRBD2. Germline CDR1 is DFQATT and CDR2 is SNEGSKA (reference sequence). V lost 5 bases to trimming and J lost 2 bases; unmatched junction nucleotides: 6. The CDR3 contains 14 residues. The CDR3 spells CSALSGGLTDTQYF. The CDR3, as DNA: TGCAGTGCTTTAAGCGGGGGACTCACAGATACGCAGTATTTT.

This clonotype occurred many times. The chain is built from TRBV9 and TRBJ2-3, with D unclear. There are 14 residues in the CDR3. V lost 0 bases and J lost 1, with 6 bases in between. Germline loops: CDR1 SGDLS, CDR2 YYNGEE. CDR3 region: CASSVDYRTDTQYF. DNA for the CDR3: TGTGCCAGCAGCGTAGACTACCGCACAGATACGCAGTATTTT.

In its sample, this clonotype was seen a few times. The V call is TRBV5-1, the J call TRBJ2-7; D tentatively reads TRBD1 or TRBD2 (5 bases each). This CDR3 is built from 15 residues. Germline lookup yields CDR1 SGHRS and CDR2 YFSETQ. The germline V and J ends were trimmed by 0 bases and 4 bases, with 14 bases remaining between them. The CDR3 reads CASSLVAGSYYEQYF. CDR3 bases: TGCGCCAGCAGCTTGGTGGCAGGGAGCTATTACGAGCAGTACTTC.

The chain has TRBV5-1 and TRBJ2-3; 9 nucleotides agree with TRBD2. The germline V gene has CDR1 SGHRS and CDR2 YFSETQ. CDR3 size: 16 residues. V dropped 1 base and J dropped 2; count of bases not matched to a gene: 5. The CDR3 protein is CASSLIGGGATDTQYF. In DNA, the CDR3 is TGCGCCAGCAGCTTGATAGGCGGGGGGGCCACAGATACGCAGTATTTT.

This chain joins TRBV5-1 and TRBJ2-7; 7 positions match TRBD2. V dropped 1 base and J dropped 1; count of bases not matched to a gene: 5. Germline V gives CDR1 SGHRS, CDR2 YFSETQ. The CDR3 extends over 15 amino acids. DNA for the CDR3: TGCGCCAGCAGCTTGATGGCGGGAGTATCCTACGAGCAGTACTTC. Its translation: CASSLMAGVSYEQYF.